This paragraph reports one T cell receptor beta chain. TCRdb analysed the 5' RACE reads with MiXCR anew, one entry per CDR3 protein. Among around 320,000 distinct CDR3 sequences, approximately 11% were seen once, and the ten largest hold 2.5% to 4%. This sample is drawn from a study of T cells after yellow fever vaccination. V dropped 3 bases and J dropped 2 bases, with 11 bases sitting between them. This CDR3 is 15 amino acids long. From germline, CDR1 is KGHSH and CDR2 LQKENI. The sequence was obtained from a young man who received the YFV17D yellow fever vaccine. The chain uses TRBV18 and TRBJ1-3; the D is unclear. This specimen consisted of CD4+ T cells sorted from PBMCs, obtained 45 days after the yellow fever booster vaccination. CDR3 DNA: TGTGCCAGCTCACCCTCCCAGGTCGCTGGAAACACCATATATTTT. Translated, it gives CASSPSQVAGNTIYF.